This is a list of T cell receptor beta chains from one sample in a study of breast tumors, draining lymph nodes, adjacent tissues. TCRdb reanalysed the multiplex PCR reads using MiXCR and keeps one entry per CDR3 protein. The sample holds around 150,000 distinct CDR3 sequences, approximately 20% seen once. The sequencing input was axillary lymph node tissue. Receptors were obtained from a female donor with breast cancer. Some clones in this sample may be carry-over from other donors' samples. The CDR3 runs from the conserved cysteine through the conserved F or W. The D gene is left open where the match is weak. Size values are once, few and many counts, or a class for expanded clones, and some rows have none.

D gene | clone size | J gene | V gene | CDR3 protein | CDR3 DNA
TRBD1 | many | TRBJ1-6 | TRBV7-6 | CASSLGPGQGGNSPLHF | TGTGCCAGCAGCTTAGGCCCCGGACAGGGTGGAAATTCACCCCTCCACTTT
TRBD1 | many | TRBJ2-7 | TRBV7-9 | CASSPPGQGAREQYF | TGTGCCAGCAGCCCCCCGGGGCAGGGGGCGCGAGAGCAGTACTTC
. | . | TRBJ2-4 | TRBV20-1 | CSARERYQRNIQYF | TGCAGTGCTAGAGAGAGATATCAAAGGAACATTCAGTACTTC
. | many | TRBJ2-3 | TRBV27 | CASSGGLTTDTQYF | TGTGCCAGCAGTGGAGGGCTTACCACAGATACGCAGTATTTT
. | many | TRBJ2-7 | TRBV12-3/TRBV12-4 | CASSPQGQLLGGEQYF | TGTGCCAGCAGCCCACAGGGACAACTTCTGGGGGGTGAGCAGTACTTC
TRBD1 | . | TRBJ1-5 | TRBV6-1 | CASRLDRGVNQPQHF | TGTGCCAGCAGACTCGACAGGGGTGTGAATCAGCCCCAGCATTTT
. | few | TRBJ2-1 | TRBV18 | CASSPSGRDYNEQFF | TGTGCCAGCTCACCATCCGGCAGGGATTACAATGAGCAGTTCTTC
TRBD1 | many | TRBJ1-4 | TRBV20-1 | CSAAGGLGEKLFF | TGCAGTGCTGCAGGGGGGTTGGGTGAAAAACTGTTTTTT
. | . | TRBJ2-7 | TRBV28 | CASTLPRSYEQYF | TGTGCCAGCACTCTACCCCGCTCCTACGAGCAGTACTTC
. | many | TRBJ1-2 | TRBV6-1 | CASSELGSRDYTF | TGTGCCAGCAGTGAGCTGGGGAGCAGGGACTACACCTTC
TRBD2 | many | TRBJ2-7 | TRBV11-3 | CASSKRDSTGEQYF | TGTGCCAGCAGTAAGCGGGATTCTACCGGCGAGCAGTACTTC
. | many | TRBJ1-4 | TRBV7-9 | CASSLVSAMGEKLFF | TGTGCCAGCAGCCTAGTTTCAGCCATGGGTGAAAAACTGTTTTTT
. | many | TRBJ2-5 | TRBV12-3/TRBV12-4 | CASSTGSETQYF | TGTGCCAGCAGTACAGGGTCGGAGACCCAGTACTTC
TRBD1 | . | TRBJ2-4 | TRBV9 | CASSAGTGGGKNIQYF | TGTGCCAGCAGCGCCGGGACAGGGGGTGGCAAAAACATTCAGTACTTC
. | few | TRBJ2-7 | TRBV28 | CASSPTFSGPTYEQYF | TGTGCCAGCAGTCCGACCTTTAGCGGACCAACCTACGAGCAGTACTTC
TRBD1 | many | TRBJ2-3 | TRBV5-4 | CASSPPGTGASTDTQYF | TGTGCCAGCAGCCCCCCCGGGACAGGGGCCAGCACAGATACGCAGTATTTT
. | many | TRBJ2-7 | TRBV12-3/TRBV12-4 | CASSLAQNSYEQYF | TGTGCCAGCAGTTTAGCCCAGAACTCCTACGAGCAGTACTTT
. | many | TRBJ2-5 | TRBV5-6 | CASSFEGGGETQYF | TGTGCCAGCAGCTTTGAGGGAGGAGGAGAGACCCAGTACTTC
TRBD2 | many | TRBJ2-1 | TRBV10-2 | CASGRGPAYNEQFF | TGCGCCAGCGGGAGGGGCCCGGCGTACAATGAGCAGTTCTTC
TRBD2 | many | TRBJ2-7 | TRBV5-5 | CASSSRGLAGVGSYEQYF | TGTGCCAGCAGCTCGAGGGGACTAGCGGGAGTCGGCTCCTACGAGCAGTACTTC
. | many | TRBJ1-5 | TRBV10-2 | CASSDRGYNQPQHF | TGCGCCAGCAGTGACAGGGGATACAATCAGCCCCAGCATTTT
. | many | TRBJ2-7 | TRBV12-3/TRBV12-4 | CASSLGPPGEQYF | TGTGCCAGCAGTTTAGGTCCGCCGGGCGAGCAGTACTTC
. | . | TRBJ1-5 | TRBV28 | CASSFIPGGRGNQPQHF | TGTGCCAGCAGTTTTATCCCCGGGGGGAGGGGCAATCAGCCCCAGCATTTT
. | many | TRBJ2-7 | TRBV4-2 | CASSQDTGGASYEQYF | TGTGCCAGCAGCCAAGATACTGGCGGGGCCTCCTACGAGCAGTACTTC
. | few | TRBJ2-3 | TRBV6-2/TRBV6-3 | CASSDPPADTDTQYF | TGTGCCAGCAGCGACCCCCCAGCGGACACAGATACGCAGTATTTT
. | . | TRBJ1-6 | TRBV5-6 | CASSTGSYNPPLHF | TGTGCCAGCAGCACAGGGAGCTATAATCCACCCCTCCACTTT
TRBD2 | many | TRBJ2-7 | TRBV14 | CASSQVAGGPYEQYF | TGTGCCAGCAGCCAAGTGGCGGGAGGGCCCTACGAGCAGTACTTC
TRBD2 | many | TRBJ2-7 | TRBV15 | CATSSGTSGYLPYEQYF | TGTGCCACCAGCAGCGGGACTAGCGGGTACTTACCCTACGAGCAGTACTTC
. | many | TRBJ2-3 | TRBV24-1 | CATSDDSDTQYF | TGTGCCACCAGCGACGACTCAGATACGCAGTATTTT